This TCR beta chain was observed in a study of blood T cell repertoires in COVID-19. Study-level background: Specimens from acute and convalescent COVID-19 originated in the United States, Italy and Spain. The analysed material was cDNA or gDNA that came from T cells, B-cell-depleted T cells, or PBMCs.

CDR1 is MNHEY and CDR2 is SVGAGI in the germline V gene. V was clipped by 10 bases and J by 6 bases, with 21 bases between them. The CDR3 is made up of 15 amino acids. Original handling: From reference gene primer amplification, estimates of nucleated cell counts were derived. Data came from immunoSEQ multiplex PCR; TCRdb stores just in-frame clones and leaves some out. For V, J and clone size, that table is used; D and trimming come from the DNA. Of about 150,000 clones listed, roughly 71% are singletons. The sequence was collected from a woman of 80 years or more with acute or convalescent COVID-19. Sequences were obtained from peripheral blood. V gene TRBV6-5 combines with J gene TRBJ1-4; possible D gene TRBD1, 5 bases. CDR3 DNA: TGTGCCACGAAACCACAGGAGGGAGGAGATGAAAAACTGTTTTTT. Translated: CATKPQEGGDEKLFF.